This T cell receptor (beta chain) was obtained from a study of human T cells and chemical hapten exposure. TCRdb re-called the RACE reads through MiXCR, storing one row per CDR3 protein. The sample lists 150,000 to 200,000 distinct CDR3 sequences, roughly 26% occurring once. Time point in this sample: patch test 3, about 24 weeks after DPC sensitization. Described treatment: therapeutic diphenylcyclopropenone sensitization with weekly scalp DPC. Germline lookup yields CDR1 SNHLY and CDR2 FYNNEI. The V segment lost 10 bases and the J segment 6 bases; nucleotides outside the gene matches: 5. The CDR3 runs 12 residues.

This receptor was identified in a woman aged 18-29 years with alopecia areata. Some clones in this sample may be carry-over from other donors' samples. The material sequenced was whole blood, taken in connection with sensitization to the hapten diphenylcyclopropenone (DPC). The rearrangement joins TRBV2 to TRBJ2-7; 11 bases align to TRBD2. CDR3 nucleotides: TGTGCCACACAACTAGCGGGAGTCGAGCAGTACTTC. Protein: CATQLAGVEQYF.